One sample yielded the 22 T cell receptor beta chains listed below, sequenced in a study of T-cell reconstitution after alpha-beta-depleted transplantation in children (dated by TCRdb to the mid-2010s). The library was generated by PCR. TCRdb names Illumina HiSeq 2500 as the instrument used. Molecular barcoding was employed in the preparation of TCR libraries, with unique molecular identifiers being used to normalize TCRbeta repertoire quantification. TCRdb passed the public sequencing reads through fastp at Q25 and MiXCR, retaining productive beta sequences. Rows with one shared CDR3 protein collapse into an entry with the most common genes and DNA. Counted in this sample were roughly 220,000 distinct CDR3 sequences; 7.5% to 10% of them appeared once. Around 5% of the sample goes to the ten largest clones. Sequencing was performed on PBMCs from the stem cell graft donor, taken from the stem cell graft. These receptors all stem from a human donor who donated a stem cell graft to a child with SCID.

This clonotype was recorded many times. This chain uses TRBV3-1 with TRBJ1-2; D gene ambiguous. The V and J ends lost 0 bases and 4 bases respectively, with 12 bases between them. This CDR3 is 15 amino acids long. From germline, CDR1 is LGHDT and CDR2 YNNKEL (reference sequence). CDR3 amino acids: CASSQDLGMGYGYTF. The CDR3 coding sequence is TGTGCCAGCAGCCAAGATCTCGGGATGGGCTATGGCTACACCTTC.

This clonotype came up a few times. The rearrangement joins TRBV10-2 to TRBJ2-1; 8 nucleotides agree with TRBD1. The CDR3 covers 18 residues. The trim removed 7 bases at V and 4 bases at J, leaving 18 bases unmatched. CDR1 is WSHSY, CDR2 SAAADI, per germline. CDR3: CASIHRYNPDRVYNEQFF. CDR3 in DNA: TGCGCCAGCATACACCGCTATAACCCGGACAGGGTATACAATGAGCAGTTCTTC.

The table lists this clonotype with many counts. CDR3 nucleotides: TGTGCCAGCAGCTCCGGGGCCTATAGCAATCAGCCCCAGCATTTT. Its protein is CASSSGAYSNQPQHF. The gene calls are TRBV12-3 or TRBV12-4 and TRBJ1-5; D is perhaps TRBD1 (5 bases). This CDR3 spans 15 amino acids. V was shortened by 6 bases and J by 0 bases, with 12 bases between the two germline ends.

In this sample, this clonotype turned up many times. J is TRBJ2-3 and V is TRBV11-2, with 11 nucleotides matching TRBD2. The CDR3 length is 16 residues. In germline, CDR1 is SGHAT, CDR2 FQNNGV. Unmatched junction bases numbered 5, after V lost 1 base and J lost 5 bases. CDR3 sequence: CASSLVPGLAVDTQYF. The CDR3 nucleotides are TGTGCCAGCAGCTTAGTACCGGGACTAGCGGTAGATACGCAGTATTTT.

This clonotype turned up a few times. The chain uses TRBV25-1 and TRBJ2-2, with D possibly TRBD2 on 6 matching bases. V was clipped by 4 bases and J by 4 bases, with 13 bases between them. CDR1 and CDR2 from the germline V gene are MGHDK and SYGVNS. This CDR3 is 15 amino acids long. The CDR3 protein is CASSGRGRATGELFF. In DNA form, the CDR3 reads TGTGCCAGCAGTGGGCGGGGACGGGCCACCGGGGAGCTGTTTTTT.

This clonotype was recorded at least ten times. V is TRBV10-3 and J is TRBJ2-3, with D tentatively TRBD1 (6 bases). Between the trimmed V and J ends, which lost 8 bases and 0 bases, there was a span of 9 bases. Germline assignment: CDR1 ENHRY and CDR2 SYGVKD. The CDR3 consists of 13 residues. The DNA of the CDR3 is TGTGCCATCGGAGGACAGAGCACAGATACGCAGTATTTT. This translates into CAIGGQSTDTQYF.

In this sample, this clonotype turned up a few times. The chain joins TRBV7-3 to TRBJ1-1; 7 bases are shared with TRBD1. V was clipped by 5 bases and J by 8 bases; unmatched bases: 8. The CDR3 loop spans 13 amino acids. The V gene's germline CDR1 is SGHTA and CDR2 FQGTGA. The DNA of the CDR3 is TGTGCCAGCAGCCCACAGCCGGGACAGGAAGCTTTCTTT. Protein product: CASSPQPGQEAFF.

In this sample, this clonotype turned up a few times. The CDR3 region has the DNA TGCAGCGTTGTGACAGGGGTTGGAAACACCATATATTTT. Residues: CSVVTGVGNTIYF. The chain couples TRBV29-1 to TRBJ1-3; 8 positions match TRBD1. The CDR3 runs 13 residues. Losses at the gene ends were 4 bases for V and 3 bases for J; bases not matched to a gene: 2. CDR1 is SQVTM, CDR2 ANQGSEA, per germline.

This clonotype was observed at least ten times. The chain joins TRBV28 to TRBJ2-2, with a weak D call TRBD2 (5 bases). With 1 base removed from V and 8 bases from J, the gap between germline ends came to 11 bases. The length of the CDR3 is 14 residues. Germline lookup yields CDR1 MDHEN and CDR2 SYDVKM. The chain's CDR3 is CASSLYSEVGELFF. The CDR3 nucleotides read TGTGCCAGCAGTTTATACTCGGAGGTTGGGGAGCTGTTTTTT.

This clonotype was counted at least ten times. V usage is TRBV28 and J usage is TRBJ1-2; D remains unclear. Germline V gene data show CDR1 as MDHEN and CDR2 as SYDVKM. The CDR3 is 15 amino acids. The germline V and J ends were trimmed by 1 base and 9 bases, with 18 bases remaining between them. CDR3 bases: TGTGCCAGCAGTTTATCAGCACAGAATAGTCGAAGCTACACCTTC. Amino acid sequence: CASSLSAQNSRSYTF.

At least ten counts were recorded for this clonotype. One junction end disagrees with the germline gene, perhaps due to a read error. This sequence joins TRBV27 and TRBJ1-5; D is possibly TRBD1 (6 bases). The CDR3 is 16 amino acids. Germline-derived CDR1 and CDR2 are MNHEY and SMNVEV (reference sequence). The CDR3 nucleotides read TGCACCAGCAGTTCCATCCTTACAGGGAACTATCAGCCCCAGCATTTT. Protein product: CTSSSILTGNYQPQHF.

This clonotype was counted many times. The chain uses TRBV6-1 and TRBJ2-6; possibly TRBD1 for D (6 bases). Germline V gene sequence: CDR1 MNHNS, CDR2 SASEGT. V lost 9 bases, J lost 0 bases, and 12 bases lay in between. The CDR3 has 15 residues. The CDR3 reads CASVGAISGANVLTF. Written as DNA, the CDR3 is TGTGCCAGTGTGGGGGCGATCTCTGGGGCCAACGTCCTGACTTTC.

Ten or more counts support this clonotype. This chain uses TRBV20-1 with TRBJ1-1; the match to TRBD1 covers 11 bases. The CDR3 loop spans 15 amino acids. CDR1 and CDR2 (germline): DFQATT, SNEGSKA (reference sequence). The junction had 4 bases not matched to a gene; V was cut back by 1 base and J by 3 bases. In DNA, the CDR3 is TGCAGTGCTAGAGCCCCGGGACAGGGGGACACTGAAGCTTTCTTT. The encoded protein is CSARAPGQGDTEAFF.

This clonotype was observed a handful of times. The chain couples TRBV7-9 to TRBJ2-7, with D perhaps matching TRBD2 (6 bases). Germline-derived CDR1 and CDR2 are SEHNR and FQNEAQ (reference sequence). The CDR3 is made up of 17 amino acids. Trimming pared 1 base from V and 0 bases from J, leaving 16 bases between. This CDR3 reads CASSLGGRGPSSYEQYF. CDR3 DNA: TGTGCCAGCAGCTTAGGTGGGCGGGGCCCGAGCTCCTACGAGCAGTACTTC.

This clonotype came up many times. The chain is built from TRBV3-1 and TRBJ1-2, with TRBD1 matching over 9 bases. V dropped 4 bases and J dropped 4; count of bases not matched to a gene: 10. CDR3 length equals 16 residues. Per germline, CDR1 LGHDT and CDR2 YNNKEL (reference sequence). The chain's CDR3 is CASSPQGAVVGYGYTF. Here the CDR3 DNA reads TGTGCCAGCAGCCCACAGGGGGCAGTTGTTGGCTATGGCTACACCTTC.

This clonotype was seen a few times. The chain links TRBV5-6 to TRBJ2-3; 9 positions match TRBD1. The CDR3 totals 16 residues. Trimming removed 2 bases from V and 4 bases from J; junction bases left unmatched: 8. Germline V gene data show CDR1 as SGHDT and CDR2 as YYEEEE. The CDR3, as DNA: TGTGCCAGCAGCTTTGACCCGGGACAGGGCTCAGATACGCAGTATTTT. Translation gives CASSFDPGQGSDTQYF. Complete variable domain (other parts from reference TRBV5-6 and TRBJ2-3): DAGVTQSPTHLIKTRGQQVTLRCSPKSGHDTVSWYQQALGQGPQFIFQYYEEEERQRGNFPDRFSGHQFPNYSSELNVNALLLGDSALYLCASSFDPGQGSDTQYFGPGTRLTVL.

There are many counts of this clonotype. The chain has TRBV6-2 or TRBV6-3 and TRBJ1-4; no clear D gene. The CDR3 loop spans 15 amino acids. Per the germline V gene, CDR1 is MNHEY and CDR2 is SVGEGT. Trimming took off 2 bases at V and 7 bases at J, with 14 bases between the two ends. The CDR3 reads CASSYGLAAGEKLFF. CDR3 DNA: TGTGCCAGCAGTTACGGACTCGCTGCGGGTGAAAAACTGTTTTTT.

With regard to this clonotype: A clone one base away is much larger, so this may be a read error. This chain joins TRBV5-1 and TRBJ2-1; TRBD1 matches at 7 bases. Germline V CDR1 and CDR2: SGHRS, YFSETQ. CDR3 length equals 16 residues. The DNA for the CDR3 is TGCGCCAGCAGCCATCCCGGGACAGAGACCTACAATGAGCAGTCCTTC. It specifies CASSHPGTETYNEQSF.

This clonotype was seen at least ten times. The V call is TRBV9, the J call TRBJ2-7; 8 bases align to TRBD2. This CDR3 has 15 amino acids. Germline V gene sequence: CDR1 SGDLS, CDR2 YYNGEE. With 2 bases clipped from V and 0 bases from J, the junction kept 4 bases outside the gene matches. The CDR3 DNA sequence: TGTGCCAGCAGCGTGCAAGCGGGGGACTCCTACGAGCAGTACTTC. Its translation: CASSVQAGDSYEQYF.

This clonotype was seen many times. As DNA, the CDR3 is TGTGCCAGCAGGTACGAAGGGCTGAGCAATCAGCCCCAGCATTTT. Amino acids: CASRYEGLSNQPQHF. This sequence joins TRBV6-5 and TRBJ1-5; D is unresolved. Deletions cut 6 bases from V and 1 base from J, with 13 bases between. Germline CDR1 is MNHEY and CDR2 is SVGAGI. The CDR3 consists of 15 residues.

The rearrangement uses TRBV18 and TRBJ2-2; D remains ambiguous. V was cut by 3 bases and J by 5 bases, with 19 bases left in between. The CDR3 covers 17 residues. CDR1 and CDR2 from the germline V gene are KGHSH and LQKENI. CDR3 loop: CASSPTQGIVITGELFF. The CDR3 bases are TGTGCCAGCTCACCGACTCAAGGGATCGTGATAACCGGGGAGCTGTTTTTT. Together with reference TRBV18 and TRBJ2-2, the CDR3 gives the full variable domain: NAGVMQNPRHLVRRRGQEARLRCSPMKGHSHVYWYRQLPEEGLKFMVYLQKENIIDESGMPKERFSAEFPKEGPSILRIQQVVRGDSAAYFCASSPTQGIVITGELFFGEGSRLTVL.

In this sample, this clonotype turned up many times. The gene calls are TRBV20-1 and TRBJ2-2, with 7 bases aligning to TRBD2. This CDR3 has 13 amino acids. Losses at the gene ends were 7 bases for V and 5 bases for J; bases not matched to a gene: 7. Germline V gene data show CDR1 as DFQATT and CDR2 as SNEGSKA (reference sequence). In nucleotides, the CDR3 is TGCAGTGTGGGGGGGGTAGTTACCGGGGAGCTGTTTTTT. Translating it yields CSVGGVVTGELFF.